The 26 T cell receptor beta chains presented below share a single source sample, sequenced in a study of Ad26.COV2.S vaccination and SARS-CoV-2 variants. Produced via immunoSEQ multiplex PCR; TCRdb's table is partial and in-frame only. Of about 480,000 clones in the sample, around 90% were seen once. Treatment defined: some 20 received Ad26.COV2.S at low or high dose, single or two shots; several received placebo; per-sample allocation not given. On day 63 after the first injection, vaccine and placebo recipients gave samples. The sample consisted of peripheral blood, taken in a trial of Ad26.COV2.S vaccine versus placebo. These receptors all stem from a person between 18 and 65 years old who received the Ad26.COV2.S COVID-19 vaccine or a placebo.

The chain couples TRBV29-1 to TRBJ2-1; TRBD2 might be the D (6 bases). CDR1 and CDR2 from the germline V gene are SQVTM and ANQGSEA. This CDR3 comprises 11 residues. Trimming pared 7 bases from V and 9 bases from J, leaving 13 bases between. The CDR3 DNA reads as TGCAGCGCTTCCCTGGGGGGTGAGCAGTTCTTC. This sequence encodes CSASLGGEQFF.

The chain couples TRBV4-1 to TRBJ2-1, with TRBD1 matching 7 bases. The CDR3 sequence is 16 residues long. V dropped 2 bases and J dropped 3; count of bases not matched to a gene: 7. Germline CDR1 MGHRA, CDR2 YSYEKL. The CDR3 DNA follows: TGCGCCAGCAGCCAACAGTCCGGGACAGACTACAATGAGCAGTTCTTC. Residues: CASSQQSGTDYNEQFF.

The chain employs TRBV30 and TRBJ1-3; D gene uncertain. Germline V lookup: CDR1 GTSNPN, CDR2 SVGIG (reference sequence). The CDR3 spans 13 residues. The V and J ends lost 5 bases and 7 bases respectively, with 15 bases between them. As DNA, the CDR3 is TGTGCCTGGGACCCCCTCCCCGGGAACACCATATATTTT. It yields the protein CAWDPLPGNTIYF.

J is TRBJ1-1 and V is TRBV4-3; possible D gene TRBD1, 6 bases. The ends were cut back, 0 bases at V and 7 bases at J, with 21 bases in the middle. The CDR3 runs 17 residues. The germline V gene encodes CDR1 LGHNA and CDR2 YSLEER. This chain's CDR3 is CASSQETNPIQGSEAFF. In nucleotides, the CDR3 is TGCGCCAGCAGCCAAGAGACAAACCCCATACAGGGTAGTGAAGCTTTCTTT.

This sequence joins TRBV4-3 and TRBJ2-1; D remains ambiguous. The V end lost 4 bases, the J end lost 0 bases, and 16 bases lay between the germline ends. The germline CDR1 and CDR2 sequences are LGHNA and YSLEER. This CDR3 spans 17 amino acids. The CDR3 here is CASSPDPGPNSYNEQFF. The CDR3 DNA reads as TGCGCCAGCAGCCCAGATCCAGGACCCAACTCCTACAATGAGCAGTTCTTC.

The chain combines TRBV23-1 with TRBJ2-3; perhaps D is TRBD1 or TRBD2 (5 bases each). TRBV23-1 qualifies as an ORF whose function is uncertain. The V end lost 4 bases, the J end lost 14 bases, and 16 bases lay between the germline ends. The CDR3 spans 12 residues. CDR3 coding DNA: TGCGCCAGCAGTCCCCCAACGACTACAGGGTATTTT. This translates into CASSPPTTTGYF.

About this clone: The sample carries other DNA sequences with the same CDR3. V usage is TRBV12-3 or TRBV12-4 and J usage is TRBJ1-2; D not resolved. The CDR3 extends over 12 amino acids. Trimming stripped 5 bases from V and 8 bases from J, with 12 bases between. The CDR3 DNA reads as TGTGCCAGCAGTCGGGCCCAAGGGGGCTACACCTTC. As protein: CASSRAQGGYTF.

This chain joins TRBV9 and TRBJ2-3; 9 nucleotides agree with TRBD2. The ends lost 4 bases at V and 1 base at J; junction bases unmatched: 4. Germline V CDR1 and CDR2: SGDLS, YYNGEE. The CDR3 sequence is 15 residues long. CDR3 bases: TGTGCCAGCAGCATTAGCGGGGGCCGCACAGATACGCAGTATTTT. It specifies CASSISGGRTDTQYF. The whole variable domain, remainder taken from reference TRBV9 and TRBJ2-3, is DSGVTQTPKHLITATGQRVTLRCSPRSGDLSVYWYQQSLDQGLQFLIQYYNGEERAKGNILERFSAQQFPDLHSELNLSSLELGDSALYFCASSISGGRTDTQYFGPGTRLTVL.

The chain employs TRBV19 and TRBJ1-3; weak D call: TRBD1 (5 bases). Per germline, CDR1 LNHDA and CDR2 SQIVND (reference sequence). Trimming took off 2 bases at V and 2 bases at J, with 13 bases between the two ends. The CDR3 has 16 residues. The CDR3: CASSISGVFTGNTIYF. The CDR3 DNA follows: TGTGCCAGTAGTATATCGGGGGTTTTTACTGGAAACACCATATATTTT.

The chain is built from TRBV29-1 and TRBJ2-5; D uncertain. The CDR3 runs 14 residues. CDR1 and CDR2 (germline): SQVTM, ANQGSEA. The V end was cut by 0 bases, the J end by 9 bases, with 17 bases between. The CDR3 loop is CSVEDPSASGAQYF. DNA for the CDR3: TGCAGCGTTGAAGATCCGTCAGCCTCTGGGGCCCAGTACTTC.

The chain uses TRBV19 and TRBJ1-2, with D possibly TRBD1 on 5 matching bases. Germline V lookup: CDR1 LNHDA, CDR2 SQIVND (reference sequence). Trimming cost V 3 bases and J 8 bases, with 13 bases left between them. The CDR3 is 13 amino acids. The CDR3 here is CASSMRAGLGYTF. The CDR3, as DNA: TGTGCCAGTAGTATGCGGGCAGGGCTCGGCTACACCTTC.

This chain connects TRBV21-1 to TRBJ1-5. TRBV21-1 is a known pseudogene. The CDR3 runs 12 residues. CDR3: CASTGRGEPQHF. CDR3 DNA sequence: TGTGCCAGCACAGGGAGGGGAGAGCCCCAGCATTTT.

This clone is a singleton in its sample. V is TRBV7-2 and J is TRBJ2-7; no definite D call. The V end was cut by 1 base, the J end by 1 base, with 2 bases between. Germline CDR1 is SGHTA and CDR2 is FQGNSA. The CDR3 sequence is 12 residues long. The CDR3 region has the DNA TGTGCCAGCAGCTTAGTTTCCTACGAGCAGTACTTC. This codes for CASSLVSYEQYF.

CDR3 amino acids: CASSLTTANYGYTF. The CDR3 bases are TGCGCCAGCAGCTTAACTACAGCTAACTATGGCTACACCTTC. The chain employs TRBV5-1 and TRBJ1-2, with D uncertain. V lost 2 bases and J 0 bases, leaving 8 bases between the germline ends. Germline V lookup: CDR1 SGHRS, CDR2 YFSETQ. CDR3 length: 14 amino acids.

CDR3: CSVASGGDQPQHF. The CDR3 DNA follows: TGCAGCGTTGCGTCCGGGGGCGATCAGCCCCAGCATTTT. The chain joins TRBV29-1 to TRBJ1-5; tentatively, D is TRBD1 (6 bases). From germline, CDR1 is SQVTM and CDR2 ANQGSEA. With 4 bases removed from V and 5 bases from J, the gap between germline ends came to 12 bases. The CDR3 has 13 residues.

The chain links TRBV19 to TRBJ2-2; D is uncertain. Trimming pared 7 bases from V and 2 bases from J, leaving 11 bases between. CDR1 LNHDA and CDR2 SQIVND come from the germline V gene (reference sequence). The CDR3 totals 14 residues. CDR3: CASINPANTGELFF. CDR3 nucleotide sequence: TGTGCCAGTATTAACCCAGCTAACACCGGGGAGCTGTTTTTT.

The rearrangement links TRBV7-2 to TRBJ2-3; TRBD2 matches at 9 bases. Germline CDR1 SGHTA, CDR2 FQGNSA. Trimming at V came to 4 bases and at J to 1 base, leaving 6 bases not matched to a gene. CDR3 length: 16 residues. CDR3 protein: CASSSLAGSRTDTQYF. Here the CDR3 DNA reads TGTGCCAGCAGCTCGCTAGCGGGATCCCGCACAGATACGCAGTATTTT.

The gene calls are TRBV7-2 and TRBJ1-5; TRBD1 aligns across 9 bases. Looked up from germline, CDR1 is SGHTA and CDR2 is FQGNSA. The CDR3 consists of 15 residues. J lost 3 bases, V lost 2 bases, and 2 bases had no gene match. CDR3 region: CASSLYRGPNQPQHF. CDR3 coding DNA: TGTGCCAGCAGCTTATACAGGGGGCCCAATCAGCCCCAGCATTTT. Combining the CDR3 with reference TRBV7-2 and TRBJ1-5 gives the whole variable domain GAGVSQSPSNKVTEKGKDVELRCDPISGHTALYWYRQSLGQGLEFLIYFQGNSAPDKSGLPSDRFSAERTGGSVSTLTIQRTQQEDSAVYLCASSLYRGPNQPQHFGDGTRLSIL.

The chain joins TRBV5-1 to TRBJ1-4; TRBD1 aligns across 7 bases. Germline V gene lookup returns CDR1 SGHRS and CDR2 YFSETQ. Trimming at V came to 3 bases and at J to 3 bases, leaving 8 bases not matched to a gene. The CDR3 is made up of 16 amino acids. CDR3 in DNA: TGCGCCAGCAGCTCCCAGGGGGGCGCAGCTAATGAAAAACTGTTTTTT. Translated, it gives CASSSQGGAANEKLFF.

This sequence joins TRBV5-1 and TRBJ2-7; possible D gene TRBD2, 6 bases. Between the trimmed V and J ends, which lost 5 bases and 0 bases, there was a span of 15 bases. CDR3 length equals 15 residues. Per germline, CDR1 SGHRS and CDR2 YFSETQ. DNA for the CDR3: TGCGCCAGCAGTCGGGACTCCGAGAGCTCCTACGAGCAGTACTTC. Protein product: CASSRDSESSYEQYF.

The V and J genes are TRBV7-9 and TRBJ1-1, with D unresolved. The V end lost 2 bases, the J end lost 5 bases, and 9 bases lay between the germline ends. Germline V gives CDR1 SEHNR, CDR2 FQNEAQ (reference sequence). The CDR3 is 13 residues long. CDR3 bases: TGTGCCAGCAGCTTAAACCGTCGAACTGAAGCTTTCTTT. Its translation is CASSLNRRTEAFF.

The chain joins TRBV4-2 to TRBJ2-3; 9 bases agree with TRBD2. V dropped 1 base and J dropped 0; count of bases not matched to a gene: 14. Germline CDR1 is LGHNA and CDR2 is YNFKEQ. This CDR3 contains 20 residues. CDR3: CASSQVTKGLAGSSTDTQYF. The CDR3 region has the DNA TGTGCCAGCAGCCAAGTTACAAAAGGCCTAGCGGGGTCTAGCACAGATACGCAGTATTTT.

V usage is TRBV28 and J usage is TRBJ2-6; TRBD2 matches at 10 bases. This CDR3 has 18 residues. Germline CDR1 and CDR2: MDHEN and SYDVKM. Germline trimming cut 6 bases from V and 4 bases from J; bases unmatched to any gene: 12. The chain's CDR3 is CASSPILAGESGANVLTF. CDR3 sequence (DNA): TGTGCCAGCAGCCCCATCCTAGCGGGAGAGTCAGGGGCCAACGTCCTGACTTTC.

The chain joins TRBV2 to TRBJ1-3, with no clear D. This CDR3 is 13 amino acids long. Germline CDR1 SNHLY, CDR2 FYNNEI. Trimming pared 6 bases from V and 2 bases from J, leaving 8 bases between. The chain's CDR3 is CASSLQAGNTIYF. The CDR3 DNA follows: TGTGCCAGCAGCCTTCAGGCTGGAAACACCATATATTTT.

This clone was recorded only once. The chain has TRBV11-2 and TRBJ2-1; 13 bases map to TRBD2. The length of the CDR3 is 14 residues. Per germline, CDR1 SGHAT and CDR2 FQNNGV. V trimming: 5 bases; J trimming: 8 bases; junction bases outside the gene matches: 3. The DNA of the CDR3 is TGTGCCAGCAGCCGGACTAGCGGGAGCTATGAGCAGTTCTTC. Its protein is CASSRTSGSYEQFF.

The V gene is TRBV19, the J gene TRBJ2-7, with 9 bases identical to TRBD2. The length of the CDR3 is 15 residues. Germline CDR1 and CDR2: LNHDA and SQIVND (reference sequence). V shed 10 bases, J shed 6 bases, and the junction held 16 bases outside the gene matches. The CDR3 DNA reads TGTGCCAAACAAACTCGGGTAGCGGGAGAATGCGAGCAGTACTTC. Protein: CAKQTRVAGECEQYF.